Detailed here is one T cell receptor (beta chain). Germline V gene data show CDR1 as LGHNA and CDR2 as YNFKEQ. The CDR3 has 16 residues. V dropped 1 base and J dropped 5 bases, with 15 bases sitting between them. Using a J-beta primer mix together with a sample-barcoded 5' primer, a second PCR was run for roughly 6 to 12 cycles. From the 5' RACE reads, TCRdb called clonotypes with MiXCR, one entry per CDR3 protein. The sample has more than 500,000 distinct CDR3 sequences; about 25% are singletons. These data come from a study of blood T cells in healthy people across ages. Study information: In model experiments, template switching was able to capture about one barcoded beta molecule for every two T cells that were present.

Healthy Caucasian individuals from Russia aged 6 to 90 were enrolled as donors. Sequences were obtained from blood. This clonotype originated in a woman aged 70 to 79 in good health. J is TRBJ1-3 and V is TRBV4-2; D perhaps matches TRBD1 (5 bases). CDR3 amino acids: CASSQGRGALRNTIYF. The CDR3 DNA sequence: TGTGCCAGCAGCCAAGGTAGAGGGGCCCTCCGAAACACCATATATTTT.